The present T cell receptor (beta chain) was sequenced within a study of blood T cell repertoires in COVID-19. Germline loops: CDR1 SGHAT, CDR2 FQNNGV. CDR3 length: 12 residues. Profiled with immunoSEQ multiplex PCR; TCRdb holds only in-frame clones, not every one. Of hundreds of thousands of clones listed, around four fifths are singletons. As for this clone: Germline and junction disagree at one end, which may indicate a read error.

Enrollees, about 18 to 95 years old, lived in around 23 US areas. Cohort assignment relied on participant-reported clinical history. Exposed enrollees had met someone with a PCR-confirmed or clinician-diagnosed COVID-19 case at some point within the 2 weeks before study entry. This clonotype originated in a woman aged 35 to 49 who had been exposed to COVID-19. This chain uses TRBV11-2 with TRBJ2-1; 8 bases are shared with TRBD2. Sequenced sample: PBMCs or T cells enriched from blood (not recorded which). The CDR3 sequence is CASSLSGGPGVF. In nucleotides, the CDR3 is TGTGCCAGCAGCTTGTCGGGGGGGCCGGGAGTCTTC. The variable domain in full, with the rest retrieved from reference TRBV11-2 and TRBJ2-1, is EAGVAQSPRYKIIEKRQSVAFWCNPISGHATLYWYQQILGQGPKLLIQFQNNGVVDDSQLPKDRFSAERLKGVDSTLKIQPAKLEDSAVYLCASSLSGGPGVFGPGTRLTVL.